The rows below give T cell receptor beta chains drawn from one sample of a study of liver allograft versus peripheral blood T cells. TCRdb reprocessed the reads with MiXCR, giving one entry per CDR3 protein. The data contain over 4,500 distinct CDR3 sequences, about 17% of them singletons. The receptor source for this set is a human patient who had a liver transplant. Part of the T cell pool may stem from the graft donor. The CDR3 runs from the conserved cysteine through the conserved F or W. D genes are given only for firm matches. Rows give clone size only sometimes, using once, few, many, or a class for an expanded clone.

d_call	v_call	clone_size	j_call	cdr3_aa	cdr3_nt
TRBD1	TRBV7-9	-	TRBJ2-7	CASSSPSDRGAYEQYF	TGTGCCAGCAGCTCCCCGAGCGACAGGGGGGCCTACGAGCAGTACTTC
-	TRBV12-3/TRBV12-4	medium-sized	TRBJ2-7	CASSLNRGYEQYF	TGTGCCAGCAGTTTGAATAGGGGATACGAGCAGTACTTC
TRBD2	TRBV20-1	medium-sized	TRBJ2-3	CSATSGREGSTDTQYF	TGCAGTGCTACCTCCGGGCGGGAGGGTAGCACAGATACGCAGTATTTT
TRBD1	TRBV12-5	medium-sized	TRBJ1-6	CASGLVSRGSNSPLHF	TGTGCTAGTGGTTTGGTAAGCAGGGGGTCCAATTCACCCCTCCACTTT
-	TRBV29-1	many	TRBJ1-1	CSDRGNTEAFF	TGCAGTGACCGGGGGAACACTGAAGCTTTCTTT
-	TRBV20-1	many	TRBJ2-7	CSARGGGEQYF	TGCAGTGCTAGAGGAGGAGGGGAGCAGTACTTC
-	TRBV20-1	-	TRBJ2-5	CSAVRASRETQYF	TGCAGTGCTGTTAGGGCCTCGCGGGAGACCCAGTACTTC
-	TRBV12-3/TRBV12-4	medium-sized	TRBJ1-4	CASSLSGGGEKLFF	TGTGCCAGCAGTTTAAGTGGAGGTGGCGAAAAACTGTTTTTT
-	TRBV6-5	large	TRBJ1-2	CASSYGAEGYTF	TGTGCCAGCAGTTACGGGGCTGAAGGCTACACCTTC
TRBD2	TRBV12-3/TRBV12-4	-	TRBJ2-7	CASSLISGGLSYEQYF	TGTGCCAGCAGTTTGATTAGCGGGGGGTTATCCTACGAGCAGTACTTC
TRBD2	TRBV7-3	many	TRBJ2-1	CASTLSGGGSGNEQFF	TGTGCCAGCACCCTATCTGGGGGGGGAAGTGGCAATGAGCAGTTCTTC
-	TRBV7-2	medium-sized	TRBJ2-1	CASTSPYRELEQFF	TGTGCCAGCACCTCACCCTACCGGGAGCTTGAGCAGTTCTTC
-	TRBV18	medium-sized	TRBJ2-2	CASSPQAAGELFF	TGTGCCAGCTCACCACAGGCGGCCGGGGAGCTGTTTTTT
-	TRBV20-1	few	TRBJ2-7	CSARRIRWSSYEQYF	TGCAGTGCTAGAAGGATAAGGTGGAGCTCCTACGAGCAGTACTTC
-	TRBV27	medium-sized	TRBJ1-3	CASGLGGNTIYF	TGTGCCAGCGGCCTGGGCGGAAACACCATATATTTT
TRBD1	TRBV27	medium-sized	TRBJ2-7	CASSLSGQGAYEQYF	TGTGCCAGCAGTTTGAGCGGACAGGGGGCCTACGAGCAGTACTTC
-	TRBV5-4	medium-sized	TRBJ2-7	CASSLDGTYEQYF	TGTGCCAGCAGCTTGGACGGGACCTACGAGCAGTACTTC
-	TRBV20-1	medium-sized	TRBJ2-1	CSATLRSTRNEQFF	TGCAGTGCTACTCTTCGTAGCACTAGGAATGAGCAGTTCTTC
TRBD2	TRBV4-1	-	TRBJ2-7	CASSSTSGSEQYF	TGCGCCAGCAGCTCGACTAGCGGGAGCGAGCAGTACTTC
-	TRBV25-1	many	TRBJ1-6	CASSDEKKFNSPLHF	TGTGCCAGCAGTGACGAGAAGAAGTTTAATTCACCCCTCCACTTT
TRBD2	TRBV6-2/TRBV6-3	many	TRBJ2-5	CASRPSGSRETQYF	TGTGCCAGCAGGCCTAGCGGGAGTAGAGAGACCCAGTACTTC
TRBD1	TRBV19	medium-sized	TRBJ2-2	CASRRDHRGSTGELFF	TGTGCCAGTCGTAGGGACCACAGGGGGTCCACCGGGGAGCTGTTTTTT
TRBD1	TRBV18	medium-sized	TRBJ2-7	CASSPRTGKSYEQYF	TGTGCCAGCTCACCAAGGACAGGGAAGTCCTACGAGCAGTACTTC
-	TRBV6-8	medium-sized	TRBJ2-7	CASYSSHSYEQYF	TGTGCCAGCTACAGCTCACACTCCTACGAGCAGTACTTC
-	TRBV9	many	TRBJ1-4	CASSVSAGTATNEKLFF	TGTGCCAGCAGCGTCTCTGCCGGGACGGCAACTAATGAAAAACTGTTTTTT
-	TRBV9	few	TRBJ2-3	CASSVDIGSRDTQYF	TGTGCCAGCAGCGTAGATATCGGGAGTCGGGATACGCAGTATTTT
TRBD1	TRBV6-2/TRBV6-3	-	TRBJ1-6	CASRTDRGAYNSPLHF	TGTGCCAGCAGAACGGACAGGGGCGCCTATAATTCACCCCTCCACTTT
-	TRBV20-1	medium-sized	TRBJ1-4	CSATPGLQKLFF	TGCAGTGCTACCCCGGGCCTACAAAAACTGTTTTTT
TRBD1	TRBV29-1	large	TRBJ1-4	CSAHRQGGEKLFF	TGCAGCGCTCATCGACAGGGAGGTGAAAAACTGTTTTTT
-	TRBV6-1	medium-sized	TRBJ2-7	CASSEPERSEQYF	TGTGCCAGCAGTGAGCCCGAGAGAAGCGAGCAGTACTTC
TRBD1	TRBV7-2	many	TRBJ2-7	CASSLRRTGGLAYEQYF	TGTGCCAGCAGCTTAAGGAGAACAGGGGGTCTGGCCTACGAGCAGTACTTC
-	TRBV7-9	medium-sized	TRBJ1-4	CASTLAAGINEKLFF	TGTGCCAGCACCCTAGCGGCGGGGATTAATGAAAAACTGTTTTTT
-	TRBV30	-	TRBJ1-5	CAWSVGMGPNQPQHF	TGTGCCTGGAGTGTAGGGATGGGGCCAAATCAGCCCCAGCATTTT
-	TRBV6-5	medium-sized	TRBJ1-6	CASSNLETVTNSPLHF	TGTGCCAGCAGTAACCTCGAGACAGTTACTAATTCACCCCTCCACTTT
-	TRBV19	many	TRBJ2-1	CASSIGGRTEQFF	TGTGCCAGTAGTATAGGAGGGAGGACTGAGCAGTTCTTC
TRBD2	TRBV18	medium-sized	TRBJ2-3	CASSPPTSGNTDTQYF	TGTGCCAGCTCACCACCAACTAGCGGGAACACAGATACGCAGTATTTT
-	TRBV11-2	medium-sized	TRBJ2-7	CASSYPSYEQYF	TGTGCCAGCAGCTATCCCTCATACGAGCAGTACTTC
-	TRBV3-1	-	TRBJ1-6	CASSQGTVNSPLHF	TGTGCCAGCAGCCAAGGGACTGTGAATTCACCCCTCCACTTT
-	TRBV30	medium-sized	TRBJ1-2	CAWSGSGRGYGYTF	TGTGCCTGGAGTGGGTCAGGGAGGGGCTATGGCTACACCTTC
-	TRBV29-1	large	TRBJ1-2	CSAEGGSSYGYTF	TGCAGCGCCGAAGGGGGATCGAGCTATGGCTACACCTTC
-	TRBV20-1	many	TRBJ1-5	CSARRGVQGRQPQHF	TGCAGTGCTAGGAGAGGCGTGCAGGGCCGTCAGCCCCAGCATTTT
-	TRBV6-2/TRBV6-3	medium-sized	TRBJ2-7	CASSYPRDLFYEQYF	TGTGCCAGCAGTTACCCCAGGGACCTTTTTTACGAGCAGTACTTC
TRBD2	TRBV7-3	once	TRBJ2-1	CASSPGEGRHEQFF	TGTGCCAGCAGCCCGGGGGAGGGTCGGCATGAGCAGTTCTTC
TRBD1	TRBV12-3/TRBV12-4	-	TRBJ1-1	CASSLSGTGGEKAFF	TGTGCCAGCAGTTTGTCCGGGACAGGGGGCGAGAAAGCTTTCTTT
-	TRBV27	-	TRBJ2-3	CASSLSRVSTDTQYF	TGTGCCAGCAGTTTATCCCGGGTCAGCACAGATACGCAGTATTTT
TRBD2	TRBV28	many	TRBJ2-7	CASSLVLREGGPTYEQYF	TGTGCCAGCAGTTTGGTCTTGCGGGAGGGGGGGCCGACCTACGAGCAGTACTTC
TRBD1	TRBV28	medium-sized	TRBJ1-6	CASSTPGGFQGSPLHF	TGTGCCAGCAGCACTCCAGGGGGCTTCCAGGGTTCACCCCTCCACTTT
TRBD1	TRBV2	-	TRBJ1-5	CASRRGSGGDQPQHF	TGTGCCAGCAGGCGAGGGTCAGGGGGTGATCAGCCCCAGCATTTT
-	TRBV3-1	many	TRBJ1-4	CASSQGPPAANEKLFF	TGTGCCAGCAGCCAGGGACCGCCCGCGGCTAATGAAAAACTGTTTTTT
TRBD2	TRBV5-1	-	TRBJ2-1	CASSWGSTSGGAYEQFF	TGCGCCAGCAGCTGGGGATCGACTAGCGGGGGGGCATATGAGCAGTTCTTC
-	TRBV27	medium-sized	TRBJ2-6	CASSFFTDFSGANVLTF	TGTGCCAGCAGTTTCTTTACTGACTTCTCTGGGGCCAACGTCCTGACTTTC
-	TRBV7-9	many	TRBJ2-7	CASSLGGGDEQYF	TGTGCCAGCAGCTTAGGGGGTGGGGACGAGCAGTACTTC
TRBD2	TRBV12-3/TRBV12-4	medium-sized	TRBJ2-3	CASSFLAGGPTDTQYF	TGTGCCAGCAGTTTCCTAGCGGGAGGGCCCACAGATACGCAGTATTTT